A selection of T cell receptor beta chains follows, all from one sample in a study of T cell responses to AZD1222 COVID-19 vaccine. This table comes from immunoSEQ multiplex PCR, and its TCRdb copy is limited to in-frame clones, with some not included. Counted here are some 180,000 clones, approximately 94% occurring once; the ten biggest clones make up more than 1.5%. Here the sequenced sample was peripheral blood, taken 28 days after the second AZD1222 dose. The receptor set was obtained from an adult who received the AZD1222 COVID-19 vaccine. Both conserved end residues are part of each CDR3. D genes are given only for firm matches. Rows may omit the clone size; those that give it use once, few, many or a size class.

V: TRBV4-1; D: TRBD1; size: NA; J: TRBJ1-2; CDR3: CASSQLTGGDGYTF; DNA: TGCGCCAGCAGCCAACTGACAGGGGGCGATGGCTACACCTTC
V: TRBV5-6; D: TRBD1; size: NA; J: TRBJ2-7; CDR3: CASSTLDRVGQYF; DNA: TGTGCCAGCAGCACGTTAGACAGGGTCGGGCAGTACTTC
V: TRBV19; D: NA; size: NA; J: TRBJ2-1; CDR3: CASSIFARSSYNEQFF; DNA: TGTGCCAGTAGTATTTTTGCCCGCAGCTCCTACAATGAGCAGTTCTTC
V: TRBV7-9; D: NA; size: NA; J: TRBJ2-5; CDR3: CASTVVSETQYF; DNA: TGTGCCAGCACCGTGGTTTCGGAGACCCAGTACTTC
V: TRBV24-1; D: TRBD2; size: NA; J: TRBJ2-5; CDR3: CATSEGTSGSSWRSETQYF; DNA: TGTGCCACCAGTGAAGGGACTAGCGGGAGTAGTTGGAGATCGGAGACCCAGTACTTC
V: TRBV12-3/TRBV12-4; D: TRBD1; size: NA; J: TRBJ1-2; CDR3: CASTGAFNYGYTF; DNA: TGTGCCAGTACAGGGGCCTTCAACTATGGCTACACCTTC
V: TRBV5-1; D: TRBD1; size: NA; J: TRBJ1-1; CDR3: CASSYLGQTMNTEAFF; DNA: TGCGCCAGCAGCTACTTGGGACAGACCATGAACACTGAAGCTTTCTTT
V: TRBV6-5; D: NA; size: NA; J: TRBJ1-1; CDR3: CATRRGAENTEAFF; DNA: TGTGCCACCCGAAGGGGGGCAGAAAACACTGAAGCTTTCTTT
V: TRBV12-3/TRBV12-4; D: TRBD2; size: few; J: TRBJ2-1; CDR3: CASRTAGNEQFF; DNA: TGTGCCAGCAGGACAGCGGGGAATGAGCAGTTCTTC
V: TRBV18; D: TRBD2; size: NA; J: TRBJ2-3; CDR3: CASSPGLAQGDTQYF; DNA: TGTGCCAGCTCTCCAGGACTAGCCCAGGGAGATACGCAGTATTTT